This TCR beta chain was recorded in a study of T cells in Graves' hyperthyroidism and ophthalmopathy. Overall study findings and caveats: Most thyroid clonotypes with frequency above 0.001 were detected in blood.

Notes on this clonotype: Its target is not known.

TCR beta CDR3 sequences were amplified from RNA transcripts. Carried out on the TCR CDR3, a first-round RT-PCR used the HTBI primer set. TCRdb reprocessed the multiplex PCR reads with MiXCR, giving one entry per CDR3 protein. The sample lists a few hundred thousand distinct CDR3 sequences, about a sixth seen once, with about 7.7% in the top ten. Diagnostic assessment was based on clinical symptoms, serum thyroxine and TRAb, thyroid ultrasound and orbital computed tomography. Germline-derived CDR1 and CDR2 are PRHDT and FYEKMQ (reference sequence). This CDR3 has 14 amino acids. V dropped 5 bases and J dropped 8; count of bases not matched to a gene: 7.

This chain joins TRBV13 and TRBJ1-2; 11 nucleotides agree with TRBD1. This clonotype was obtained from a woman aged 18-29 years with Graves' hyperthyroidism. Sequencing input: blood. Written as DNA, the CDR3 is TGTGCCAGCAGCCACCTCGGGACAGGGGGAGGCTACACCTTC. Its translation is CASSHLGTGGGYTF.